The T cell receptor (beta chain) under discussion was sequenced for a study of T-cell memory formation after mild COVID-19. MiXCR was run by TCRdb on the 5' RACE reads, yielding one entry per CDR3 protein. The sample lists fewer than 600,000 distinct CDR3 sequences, roughly 22% occurring once. The CDR3 runs to 12 residues. Trimming left V 3 bases short and J 7 bases short, with 9 bases between. Study outcomes and limitations: CD4+ contracting clones were found mainly in CM and EM, and CD8+ ones in EMRA.

A word on this clonotype: Its antigen is undetermined.

The material sequenced was PBMCs or a T cell subset sorted from them (not recorded which). This chain uses TRBV12-3 or TRBV12-4 with TRBJ2-5; D not resolved. This TCR was sampled from an adult woman who had mild COVID-19 (a few samples of this study predate the infection). Cell type and time point are not known. In DNA, the CDR3 is TGTGCCAGCAGTTTCCCCTACGGGACCCAGTACTTC. Protein: CASSFPYGTQYF.